The rows below give T cell receptor beta chains drawn from one sample of a study of chemoradiotherapy in HPV16-positive cancers. Assay used: immunoSEQ multiplex PCR; TCRdb lists only in-frame clones, some missing. The data hold approximately 11,000 clones, with approximately 70% observed a single time. This specimen was taken from a patient who underwent chemoradiotherapy. The receptors come from a human donor with HPV-associated anogenital cancer. CDR3s include the opening cysteine and the closing phenylalanine or tryptophan. The order of the fields is V gene, J gene, CDR3 protein.

v_gene: TRBV28; j_gene: TRBJ2-7; CDR3aa: CASSLIGLTVPRSEQYF
v_gene: TRBV4-1; j_gene: TRBJ1-1; CDR3aa: CASSQGTNTEAFF
v_gene: TRBV30; j_gene: TRBJ2-7; CDR3aa: CAWSTGGYEQYF
v_gene: TRBV27; j_gene: TRBJ2-7; CDR3aa: CASRTLGAGGPYEQYF
v_gene: TRBV28; j_gene: TRBJ2-7; CDR3aa: CASRQAAGKYSYEQYF
v_gene: TRBV2; j_gene: TRBJ2-7; CDR3aa: CASSEHYGPGRRFYEQYF
v_gene: TRBV7-2; j_gene: TRBJ2-6; CDR3aa: CASSAGQGRSGANVLTF
v_gene: TRBV19; j_gene: TRBJ2-3; CDR3aa: CASSPRGGPSTDTQYF
v_gene: TRBV29-1; j_gene: TRBJ1-2; CDR3aa: CSVGRGDGYTF
v_gene: TRBV28; j_gene: TRBJ2-7; CDR3aa: CASSALPGQGINRYEQYF